This TCR beta chain is from a study of tumor-infiltrating lymphocytes in primary liver carcinoma. For the study at large: Surgical resection served as treatment for the primary liver carcinoma of these patients. Study conclusions and caveats: Compared with tumor region pairs, tumor-adjacent and tumor-blood pairs overlapped less.

CDR3 length equals 14 residues. Germline CDR1 and CDR2: SGHNT and YYREEE (reference sequence). Total RNA amounting to 500 ng was the source from which TCR beta cDNA was made with a constant-region primer. TCR beta libraries came from three nested multiplex PCR rounds using slightly modified ARM-PCR. Researchers ran the first two PCR rounds for 9 to 10 cycles each with TRBV1-TRBV30 forward primers and a C-beta reverse primer. TCRdb called the multiplex PCR reads again in MiXCR, with one record for every CDR3 protein. The sample includes about 200,000 distinct CDR3 sequences, around 60% seen only once; the top ten take 6% to 8.5%. Both blood RNA, taken from unsorted whole blood, and germline DNA were extracted. Of note for this clonotype: Its antigen remains unidentified. A read error may produce the germline difference seen at one junction end.

Sequences were obtained from peripheral blood. V and J are TRBV5-4 and TRBJ2-7; 7 nucleotides agree with TRBD1. The clonotype originates from a woman in her sixties with primary liver carcinoma and hepatitis B virus infection. CDR3 coding DNA: TGTACCAGCAGCGTTGGACAGGTGGGTTACGAGCAGTACTTC. Its translation is CTSSVGQVGYEQYF.